This TCR beta chain was obtained from a study of vaccination effects on CD4 cells after COVID-19 (dated by TCRdb to about 2022). At the level of the whole study: In the ViraFEST assay, PBMC were stimulated with viral peptide pools, and antigen-specific CD4+ T cell clonotypes were then identified by expansion using TCR sequencing. Altogether, 10 COVID-19 convalescent patients and several SARS-CoV-2-naive healthy vaccine recipients made up the full study. Each well held some 1.9 million PBMC cultured in IMDM containing approximately 5% human AB serum, 8 to 10 IU/ml IL-2 and gentamicin, along with about 10 ug/ml peptides. Each participant received two doses of an mRNA SARS-CoV-2 vaccine, either BNT162b2 or mRNA-1273. In both COVID-19 convalescent patients and infection-naive vaccine recipients, the study compared SARS-CoV-2 spike-specific CD4+ TCR repertoires from before mRNA vaccination with those from after it. In the study, cultures from other donors were sequenced using the Oncomine TCR Beta short-read assay on an Illumina iSeq 100.

Per the germline V gene, SNHLY is the CDR1 and FYNNEI is the CDR2. Reading from cysteine to phenylalanine, the CDR3 counts 16 amino acids. The CDR3 DNA has 48 bases and is translated from base 1. V was cut back by 10 bases and J by 3 bases, leaving a gap of 24 bases between them. Library preparation employed the immunoSEQ multiplex PCR assay. TCR beta CDR3 sequencing was performed on DNA from the cultured, isolated CD4+ T cells. The study's processing was this. The analysis removed non-productive TCR sequences, trimmed reads to the CDR3 region, and retained only CDR3s that were 7 or more amino acids long. The MANAFEST web app was used to identify antigen-specific clonotypes by comparing expansion in peptide wells with expansion in reference cultures. Positive clones required FDR<0.05 expansion versus reference and all other wells, odds ratio above 5, and frequency above 0.1% in two replicate wells. A clonotype was defined as cross-reactive if the clonotype was significantly expanded both in SARS-CoV-2 spike wells and in at least one common cold coronavirus spike condition. Using the stringdist R package, CDR3 similarity was measured by Levenshtein distance, and unrooted trees were constructed with ape in R 3.6.1. TCRdb stores this immuneACCESS table with in-frame sequences only. Part of the clones is absent; in the studies checked, under half of the shortfall reflects unresolved V genes, and no reason is known for the rest. V and J calls and clone size are copied from that table; D and trimming were computed from the DNA. The sample profile shows fewer than 40,000 clones; about two thirds of them were found once. The ten largest clones add up to under 4% of the sample.

This clone has just a few counts. The antigen this receptor binds is unknown. One base away there is no much larger clone; base qualities are not given. After more than nine days of culture, CD4+ T cells were isolated with the EasySep CD4+ T cell isolation kit. Healthy vaccine recipients had no prior SARS-CoV-2 infection, confirmed by negative nucleocapsid antibodies before and after vaccination. On days 3 and 7, half of the culture medium was replaced with fresh IL-2-containing medium. Unless otherwise noted, each peptide stimulation condition was cultured in triplicate wells. PBMC were separated from whole blood using Ficoll-Paque Plus gradient centrifugation and were then either cryopreserved at -140C or used fresh. Genomic DNA was extracted from cultured CD4+ T cells with the QIAamp micro DNA kit. Overall study outcomes, separate from this receptor: Clones induced by infection and clones induced by vaccination both contracted markedly at late timepoints after vaccination, which fits with T cell responses waning over time. Among healthy vaccine recipients, nearly all vaccine-induced clones were SARS-CoV-2 mono-reactive, and only 1 of 255 was cross-reactive with common cold coronaviruses. Limitations of the study were the small number of convalescent patients and the absence of early post-infection timepoints.

The chain employs TRBV2 and TRBJ1-2; a tentative D call is TRBD1 (5 bases match). The sequence came from a human donor who received a COVID-19 vaccine. The sample was CD4+ T cells from PBMCs cultured without peptide, taken before COVID-19 vaccination. The bases read TGTGCCACCTCGGGGCAGGGTGGAGTGTGGGACTATGGCTACACCTTC. It encodes CATSGQGGVWDYGYTF.